A single sample is the source of the 5 T cell receptor beta chains below, sequenced in a study of T-cell reconstitution after alpha-beta-depleted transplantation in children. Unique molecular identifiers were incorporated during preparation of the TCRbeta library. TCRdb redid the calling of the PCR reads with MiXCR, one entry per CDR3 protein. The repertoire holds about 690,000 distinct CDR3 sequences, 15% to 20% seen once, with about 1.1% in the top ten. The sequenced sample was PBMCs from the stem cell graft donor, obtained from the stem cell graft. These receptors originate from a human donor who donated a stem cell graft to a child with acute myeloid leukemia.

This clonotype was recorded many times. The rearrangement links TRBV20-1 to TRBJ1-1; D uncertain. The CDR3 covers 16 residues. Deletions cut 0 bases from V and 5 bases from J, with 19 bases between. Looked up from germline, CDR1 is DFQATT and CDR2 is SNEGSKA (reference sequence). CDR3 in amino acids: CSARDFEGPRVTEAFF. CDR3 DNA: TGCAGTGCTAGAGATTTTGAGGGCCCAAGGGTGACTGAAGCTTTCTTT.

CDR3 amino acids: CAWTGQGDATDTQYF. In DNA, the CDR3 is TGTGCCTGGACGGGGCAGGGAGACGCCACAGATACGCAGTATTTT. V usage is TRBV30 and J usage is TRBJ2-3; possibly TRBD1 or TRBD2 for D (5 bases each). The CDR3 spans 15 residues. CDR1 and CDR2 (germline): GTSNPN, SVGIG (reference sequence). The V and J ends lost 4 bases and 2 bases respectively, with 16 bases between them.

The chain employs TRBV29-1 and TRBJ2-3; D is undetermined. V was clipped by 2 bases and J by 3 bases, with 0 bases between them. The germline CDR1 and CDR2 sequences are SQVTM and ANQGSEA. CDR3 length: 10 amino acids. This CDR3 reads CSVETDTQYF. Written as DNA, the CDR3 is TGCAGCGTTGAAACAGATACGCAGTATTTT.

This clonotype was counted between two and nine times. This chain joins TRBV30 and TRBJ2-7; a possible D gene is TRBD2 (6 bases). Germline CDR1 is GTSNPN and CDR2 is SVGIG (reference sequence). The CDR3 has 12 residues. V was cut by 8 bases and J by 0 bases, with 11 bases left in between. Here the CDR3 DNA reads TGTGCCCTCCAGGGACTCTCCTACGAGCAGTACTTC. Protein sequence: CALQGLSYEQYF.

The chain recombines TRBV7-2 with TRBJ2-7; D tentatively reads TRBD1 or TRBD2 (6 bases each). The germline V and J ends were trimmed by 5 bases and 3 bases, with 14 bases remaining between them. There are 14 residues in the CDR3. Germline V gene lookup returns CDR1 SGHTA and CDR2 FQGNSA. The CDR3 nucleotides are TGTGCCAGCAGCCCCGCGGGGACATTCTACGAGCAGTACGTC. Its translation: CASSPAGTFYEQYV.